This TCR beta chain was captured in a study of T cell changes during pregnancy in multiple sclerosis. The protocol was immunoSEQ multiplex PCR, while the TCRdb copy is restricted to in-frame clones and leaves out a portion. The top ten clones hold around 13% of a sample with roughly 40,000 clones, more than 85% of them seen once. Sequencing was performed on CD8+ T cells from peripheral blood mononuclear cells, taken in the first trimester of pregnancy. This sequence was found in a female donor with multiple sclerosis, enrolled in a pregnancy study.

The CDR3 protein is CASSQGHLGGQDTEAFF. The CDR3 DNA sequence: TGCGCCAGCAGCCAAGGACACCTCGGCGGACAGGACACTGAAGCTTTCTTT. The rearrangement uses TRBV4-1 and TRBJ1-1; 7 bases fit TRBD1. Germline lookup yields CDR1 MGHRA and CDR2 YSYEKL. The CDR3 loop spans 17 amino acids. V lost 1 base and J lost 3; bases outside the gene matches: 11.